The sequence of this T cell receptor beta chain was determined in a study of Graves' ophthalmopathy and Graves' hyperthyroidism. Study-level background: Peripheral blood sampling occurred at initial diagnosis, before any treatment.

CDR3 length: 16 amino acids. Trimming took 5 bases from V and 4 from J, leaving 20 bases between them. Germline CDR1 SGHAT, CDR2 FQDESV (reference sequence). The table lists this clonotype with a few counts. Ophthalmopathy donors were characterized by moderate-to-severe activity, CAS of at least 3, NOSPECS of at least 4, and duration under 3 months. RNA transcripts yielded amplified TCR beta CDR3 regions. Investigators did first-round RT-PCR with HTBI primers, then second-round multiplex PCR. TCRdb re-derived calls from the multiplex PCR reads in MiXCR, one entry per CDR3 protein. The table has about 480,000 distinct CDR3 sequences, approximately 15% seen once; the top ten hold approximately 9.8%.

The specimen was blood. The chain is built from TRBV11-1 and TRBJ1-2, with D possibly TRBD1 on 6 matching bases. The TCR was taken from a young woman with Graves' ophthalmopathy. Written as DNA, the CDR3 is TGTGCCAGCAGCCAAGCGGCCGGGGGCAGATCCTATGGCTACACCTTC. Residues: CASSQAAGGRSYGYTF.